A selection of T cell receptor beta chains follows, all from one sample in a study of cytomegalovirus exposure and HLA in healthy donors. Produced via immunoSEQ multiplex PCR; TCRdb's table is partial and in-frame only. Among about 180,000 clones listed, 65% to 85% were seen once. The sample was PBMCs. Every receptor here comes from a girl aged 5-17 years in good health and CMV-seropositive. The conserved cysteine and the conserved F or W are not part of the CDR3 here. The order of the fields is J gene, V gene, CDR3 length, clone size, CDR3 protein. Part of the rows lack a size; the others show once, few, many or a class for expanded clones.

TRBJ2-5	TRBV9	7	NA	ASVQTQY
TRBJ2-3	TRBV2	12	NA	ASKVAGGWDTQY
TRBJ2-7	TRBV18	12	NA	ASSPLDRGHEQY
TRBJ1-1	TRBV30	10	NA	AWTSGGTEAF
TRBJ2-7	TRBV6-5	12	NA	ASRALAESYGQY
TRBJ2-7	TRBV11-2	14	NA	ASSQGLAVGRGEQY
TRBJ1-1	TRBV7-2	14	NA	ASSPTPTGPVMEAF
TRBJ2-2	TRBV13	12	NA	ASSSPGGTGELF
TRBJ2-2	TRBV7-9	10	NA	ASSWGQEELF
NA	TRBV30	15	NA	AWRARGSSGILYEQY
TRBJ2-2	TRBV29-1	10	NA	SVAGVTGELF
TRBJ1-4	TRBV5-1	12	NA	ASSPTATNEKLF
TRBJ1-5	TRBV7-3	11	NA	ASSLDRGQPQH
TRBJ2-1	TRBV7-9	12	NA	ASRSGRPINEQF
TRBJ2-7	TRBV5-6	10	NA	ASSLYREKQY
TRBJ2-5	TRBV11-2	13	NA	ASSSGLAAEETQY
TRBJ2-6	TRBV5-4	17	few	ASSPAYGTSSSGANVLT
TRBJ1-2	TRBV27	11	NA	ASSYRAGDSYT
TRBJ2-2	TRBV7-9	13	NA	ASSLTGVNTGELF
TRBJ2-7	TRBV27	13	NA	ASSVLSRGAYEQY
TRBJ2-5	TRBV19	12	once	ASSTSTAQETQY
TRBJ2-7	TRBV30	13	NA	AWSGGGTGFDEQY
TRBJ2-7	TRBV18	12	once	ASSPASGTYEQY
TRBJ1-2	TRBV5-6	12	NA	ASSPDRSLWGYT
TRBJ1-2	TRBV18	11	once	ASSPPGQGGYT
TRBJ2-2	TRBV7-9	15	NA	ASSVAANTQNTGELF
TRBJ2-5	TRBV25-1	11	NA	ASSEYSQETQY
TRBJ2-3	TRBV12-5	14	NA	ASGFFRDRGRDTQY
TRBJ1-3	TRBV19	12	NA	ASTRMNSGNTIY
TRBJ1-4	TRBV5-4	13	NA	ASSSGRGSGEKLF
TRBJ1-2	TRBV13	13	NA	ASSAGGGSNYGYT
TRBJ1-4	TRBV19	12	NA	ASRPTGTNEKLF
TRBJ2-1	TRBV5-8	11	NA	ASSFTFYNEQF
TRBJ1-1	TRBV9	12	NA	ASSVNRMNTEAF
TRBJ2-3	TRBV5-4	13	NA	ASSGRTGSTDTQY
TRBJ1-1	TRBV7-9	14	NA	ASSSPLRGGSTEAF
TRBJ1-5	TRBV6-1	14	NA	ASSEARVGGNQPQH
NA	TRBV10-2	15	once	ASSATLGLAGAYEQY
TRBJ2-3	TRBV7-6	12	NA	ASSLARGTDTQY
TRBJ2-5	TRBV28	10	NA	ASQAIQETQY
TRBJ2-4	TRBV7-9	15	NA	ASSLVLAGGVKNIQY
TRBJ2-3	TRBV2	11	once	ASIEPGLDTQY
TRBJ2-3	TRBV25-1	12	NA	ASSTGGSTDTQY
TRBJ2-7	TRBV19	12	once	ASSIVARVAEQY
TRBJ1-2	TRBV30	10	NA	AWSLGHYGYT
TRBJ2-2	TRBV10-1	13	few	ASSIGLANTGELF
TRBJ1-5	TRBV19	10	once	ATRVGNQPQH
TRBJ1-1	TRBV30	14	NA	AWSDPPGTGGTEAF
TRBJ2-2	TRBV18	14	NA	ASSPNPGPGTGELF
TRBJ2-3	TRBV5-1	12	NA	ASGIAGKQDTQY
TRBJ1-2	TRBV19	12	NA	ASTDERKPHYYT
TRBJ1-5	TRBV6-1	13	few	ASSGWGHSNQPQH